The TCR beta chain described here comes from a study of blood T cell repertoires in COVID-19. Study summary: COVID-19 samples, acute and convalescent, were from the United States, Italy and Spain. T cells, B-cell-depleted T cells, or PBMCs supplied cDNA or gDNA.

Donors of Cohort 3 who recovered were those that had two negative PCRs, clearance, or symptom resolution. The V and J ends lost 4 bases and 6 bases, in that order; junction bases with no gene match: 9. The CDR3 is 17 residues long. Germline-derived CDR1 and CDR2 are LGHNA and YNFKEQ. The repertoire was sequenced with immunoSEQ multiplex PCR; TCRdb's copy has only in-frame clones and lacks some. The sample includes about 130,000 clones, around four fifths of them seen just once. The sequencing sample was made of PBMCs or T cells enriched from blood (not recorded which). This chain connects TRBV4-2 to TRBJ2-2, with 12 bases that match TRBD2. The sequence derives from a man aged 25 to 40 who had recovered from COVID-19. The CDR3 is CASSPLGLAGGPGELFF. The DNA for the CDR3 is TGTGCCAGCAGCCCTTTGGGGCTAGCGGGAGGGCCCGGGGAGCTGTTTTTT.